This TCR beta chain is drawn from a study of cytomegalovirus exposure and HLA in healthy donors. Across the whole study: Earlier, roughly 120 million unique TCR beta sequences were recovered from approximately 180 million T cells by an analysis.

The PCR ran on 60 Vbeta and 13 Jbeta primers. The data were produced by immunoSEQ multiplex PCR, yet TCRdb's version contains in-frame clones alone and is incomplete. The sample shows roughly 100,000 clones, approximately 87% of them seen only once. Trimming shortened V by 1 base and J by 4 bases, and 16 bases separated the two germline ends. Germline V gene lookup returns CDR1 SGHTA and CDR2 FQGNSA. The CDR3 spans 16 residues. The chain combines TRBV7-2 with TRBJ1-1, with a possible D match to TRBD1 (6 bases). This TCR came from a man aged 40-50 years in good health and CMV-seronegative. The material sequenced was PBMCs. The CDR3 DNA reads TGTGCCAGCAGCTTAGTTTTCCAGGGGTTGAGCACTGAAGCTTTCTTT. This sequence encodes CASSLVFQGLSTEAFF.